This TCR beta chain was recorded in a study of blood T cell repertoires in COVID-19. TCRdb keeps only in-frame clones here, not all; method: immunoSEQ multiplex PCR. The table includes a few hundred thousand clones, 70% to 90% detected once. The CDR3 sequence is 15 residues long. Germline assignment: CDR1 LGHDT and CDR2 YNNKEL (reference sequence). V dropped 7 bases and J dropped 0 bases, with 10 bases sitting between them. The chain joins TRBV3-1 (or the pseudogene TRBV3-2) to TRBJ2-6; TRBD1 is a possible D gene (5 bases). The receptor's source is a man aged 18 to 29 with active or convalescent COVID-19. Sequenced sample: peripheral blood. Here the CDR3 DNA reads TGTGCCAGCACCCCAGGGCCCTCTGGGGCCAACGTCCTGACTTTC. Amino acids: CASTPGPSGANVLTF.